This TCR beta chain was recovered during a study of regulatory T cells. Overall study findings and caveats: In CD3G-deficient patients, conventional CD4+ T cells were enriched for hydrophobic CDR3 residues at positions 6 and 7. Regulatory T cells showed the strongest V-J pair restriction and V/J gene skewing among patient repertoires.

Worth noting for this clone: The antigen remains undetermined.

The primer mix had 52 TRBV and 13 TRBJ primers. Sequencing used immunoSEQ multiplex PCR; TCRdb keeps in-frame clones, though not all of them. The sample yields more than 15,000 clones, approximately 82% seen once. Patients, 2 to 39 years old, had expanded memory T-cell proportions. There are 13 residues in the CDR3. Germline-derived CDR1 and CDR2 are SGHRS and YFSETQ. Trimming removed 0 bases from V and 6 bases from J, with 7 bases in between. Sequencing was performed on conventional CD4+ T cells sorted from blood. The rearrangement links TRBV5-1 to TRBJ2-1; D is undetermined. The sequence derives from a person aged 25-39 years with CD3G deficiency. CDR3 sequence reads: CASSLGPSNEQFF. CDR3 nucleotide sequence: TGCGCCAGCAGCTTGGGACCCTCCAATGAGCAGTTCTTC.